The entry below gives a single T cell receptor (beta chain) sequence along with its context. This record comes from a study of cytomegalovirus exposure and HLA in healthy donors. PCR used 60 Vbeta primers and 13 Jbeta primers. The table came from immunoSEQ multiplex PCR; TCRdb's copy has only in-frame clones and leaves some out. The sample includes about 160,000 clones, roughly 80% seen only once; the top ten take 0.77%. V shed 5 bases and J shed 8 bases, with 16 bases lying between them. The CDR3 is made up of 14 amino acids. Germline V gene data show CDR1 as MDHEN and CDR2 as SYDVKM. The sequence derives from a woman under 30 in good health and CMV-seronegative. Sequences were obtained from PBMCs. The V gene is TRBV28, the J gene TRBJ1-3; no clear D. The CDR3 nucleotides are TGTGCCAGCAGTGAACTCTCCCCAGCGGACACCATATATTTT. It specifies CASSELSPADTIYF.